This T cell receptor beta chain was retrieved from a study of T cell repertoires in cytomegalovirus infection. Study findings and constraints: Within the response measured ex vivo, HLA-C-restricted CMV-specific TCR beta clonotypes were dominant.

V lost 5 bases, J lost 2 bases, and 13 bases stayed unmatched. Looked up from germline, CDR1 is LNHDA and CDR2 is SQIVND (reference sequence). This CDR3 has 20 amino acids. TCRdb re-called the reads through MiXCR, storing one row per CDR3 protein. The profile shows more than 90,000 distinct CDR3 sequences, over 9% of them singletons. This clonotype was picked up a small number of times. The antigen is not known. The chain has TRBV19 and TRBJ2-4; 15 bases are a match to TRBD2. Sequenced material: PBMCs, sequenced either directly or after in vitro stimulation (not recorded which). This TCR came from a human donor in good health (CMV status not recorded). Some clones in this sample may be carry-over from other donors' samples. In nucleotides, the CDR3 is TGTGCCAGTAGTGCATGGACTAGCGGGAGGGCCGGAATTACCAAAAACATTCAGTACTTC. It specifies CASSAWTSGRAGITKNIQYF.